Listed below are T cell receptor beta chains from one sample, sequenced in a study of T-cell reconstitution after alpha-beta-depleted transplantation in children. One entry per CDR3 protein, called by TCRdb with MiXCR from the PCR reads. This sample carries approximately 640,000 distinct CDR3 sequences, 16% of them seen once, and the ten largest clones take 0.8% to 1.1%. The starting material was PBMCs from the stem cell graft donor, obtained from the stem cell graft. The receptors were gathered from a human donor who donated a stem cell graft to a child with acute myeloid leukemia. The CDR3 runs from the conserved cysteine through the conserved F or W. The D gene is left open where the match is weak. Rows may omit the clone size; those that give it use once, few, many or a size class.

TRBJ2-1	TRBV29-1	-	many	TGCAGCGTAACAGGGTTGGATGAGCAGTTCTTC	CSVTGLDEQFF
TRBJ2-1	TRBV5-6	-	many	TGTGCCAGCAGCTTGGATGTAGGTCGGGTTTACAATGAGCAGTTCTTC	CASSLDVGRVYNEQFF
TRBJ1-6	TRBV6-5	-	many	TGTGCCAGCAGTTACGGACGGGAGGCACCCCTCCACTTT	CASSYGREAPLHF
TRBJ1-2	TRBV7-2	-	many	TGTGCCAGCAGCCCCCGGACGGGCACAGCCAAGAAAGACCTCTATGGCTACACCTTC	CASSPRTGTAKKDLYGYTF
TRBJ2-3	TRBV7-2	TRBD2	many	TGTGCCAGCAGCCCCCTGAGATTTAGCGGGAGCACAGATACGCAGTATTTT	CASSPLRFSGSTDTQYF
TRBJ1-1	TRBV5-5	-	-	TGTGCCAGCAGCTTGGCAATGCGATACACTCAAGCTTTCTTT	CASSLAMRYTQAFF
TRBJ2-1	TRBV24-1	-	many	TGTGCCACCAGTGTCAGGCAGCGTGGAGTCAATGAGCAGTTCTTC	CATSVRQRGVNEQFF
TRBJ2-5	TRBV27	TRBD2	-	TGTGCCAGCAGTCCCACTAGCGGGGGGCTTAAAGAGACCCAGTACTTC	CASSPTSGGLKETQYF
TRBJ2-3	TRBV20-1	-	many	TGCAGTGCCCCTCCCCCCCTTATCACAGATACGCAGTATTTT	CSAPPPLITDTQYF
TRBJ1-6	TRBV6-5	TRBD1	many	TGTGCCAGCAGTTACAGACAGGGTCAATTCTCCTATAATTCACCCCTCCACTTT	CASSYRQGQFSYNSPLHF
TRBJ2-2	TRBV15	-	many	TGTGCCACCAGCCCCAATCAGGGGAGGGAGCTGTTTTTT	CATSPNQGRELFF
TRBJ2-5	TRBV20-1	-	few	TGCAGTGCTCCCCCACCCCGGGGCCGGGAGACCCAGTACTTC	CSAPPPRGRETQYF
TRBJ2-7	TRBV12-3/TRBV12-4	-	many	TGTGCCAGCAGTCCTGACGGAGACTACTGGGGGCAGTACTTC	CASSPDGDYWGQYF
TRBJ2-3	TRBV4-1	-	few	TGCGCCAGCAGCCAAGTCCAGGTCAATACGCAGTATTTT	CASSQVQVNTQYF
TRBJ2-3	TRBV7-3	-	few	TGTGCCAGCAGCTTAAGTTGGGGGCCCACAGATACGCAGTATTTT	CASSLSWGPTDTQYF
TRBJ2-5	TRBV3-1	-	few	TGTGCCAGCAGCCAAGAGGTGTTTAGGGAGACCCAGTACTTC	CASSQEVFRETQYF
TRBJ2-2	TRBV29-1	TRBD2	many	TGCAGCGTTGAAGAACGGCTAGCGGGGGGACCCGGGGAGCTGTTTTTT	CSVEERLAGGPGELFF